This T cell receptor (beta chain) was sequenced in a study of cytomegalovirus exposure and HLA in healthy donors. The length of the CDR3 is 15 residues. The V gene end was trimmed by 0 bases and the J gene end by 2 bases; junction bases not matched to a gene: 0. Germline V lookup: CDR1 SGHAT, CDR2 FQNNGV. Only in-frame clones appear in the TCRdb table, and some are missing; sequencing was by immunoSEQ multiplex PCR. The repertoire has about 200,000 clones, roughly 87% of them found once; the top ten carry about 2%. The V and J genes are TRBV11-2 and TRBJ2-1; TRBD2 aligns across 8 bases. The receptor was isolated from a woman between 18 and 30 years old in good health and CMV-seropositive. The source material was PBMCs. CDR3 sequence: CASSLEGLAYNEQFF. The CDR3 coding sequence is TGTGCCAGCAGCTTAGAGGGACTAGCCTACAATGAGCAGTTCTTC.